This T cell receptor (beta chain) was captured in a study of T cells in localized non-small cell lung cancer (dated by TCRdb to about 2020). At the level of the whole study: The study analyzed T cell repertoires of approximately 240 early-stage NSCLC patients, comparing tumors and uninvolved tumor-adjacent lungs. All 240 or so NSCLC patients in the cohort were treatment-naive and had localized lung tumors that were resected. A mean age of approximately 66 years was recorded for the NSCLC patients, of whom under 150 were male and 95 to 110 were female. Results the study describes overall, beyond this receptor: Uninvolved tumor-adjacent lung showed the highest T cell clonality, higher than tumor, which suggests more focused antigenic responses in the adjacent lung. Because multi-region tumor sequencing was not performed, intratumor heterogeneity could not be ruled out. Of the top 100 tumor clones, a median of approximately 60 were detected in paired uninvolved adjacent lung; some 28 were also among that lung's top 100. Higher blood T cell density associated with longer overall survival, while higher adjacent-lung clonality associated with shorter survival. Because the study design was exploratory, TCR variables were selected using unadjusted p-values without false-discovery rate correction.

TCR beta CDR3 regions were sequenced from DNA using the immunoSEQ Assay. In the original analysis: T cell density was computed as TCR beta template counts normalized to usable DNA estimated by amplifying housekeeping genes. Using the preseqR package, richness was estimated by extrapolating to 120,000 templates for tissue samples and 400,000 templates for PBMC samples. Clonality was defined as one minus Pielou's evenness. Tissue-enriched TCRs were identified through differential abundance testing performed on productive amino-acid clonotypes, with a minimum total count of 5 and an alpha of 0.1. The Jaccard Index and the Morisita Overlap Index were used to quantify repertoire overlap between compartments. TCR beta CDR3s were clustered by GLIPH together with public tetramer-defined viral CDR3s, and at least three viral sequences plus V-gene enrichment were required for viral motifs. TCRdb stores this immuneACCESS table with in-frame sequences only. Part of the clones is absent; in the studies checked, under half of the shortfall reflects unresolved V genes, and no reason is known for the rest. Clone size and the V and J calls come from that table; the DNA yielded D and trimming. Present in this sample are about 56,000 clones, around 86% of which were seen just once. The ten largest make up approximately 5.2% of the sample.

Inclusive of the bounding cysteine and phenylalanine, the CDR3 is 14 residues long. The CDR3 DNA has 42 bases and is translated from base 1. Taken from the germline V gene (reference sequence), the CDR1 and CDR2 loops are SSHAT and FNYEAQ. At diagnosis, peripheral blood, uninvolved tumor-adjacent lung and tumor were collected and stored as a combination of fresh-frozen and FFPE material. Blood samples were analyzed as peripheral blood mononuclear cells for TCR repertoire profiling. As to this clone: Its antigen is not yet known. One junction end disagrees with the germline gene, perhaps due to a read error.

The source was peripheral blood, collected before any cancer treatment. The source of this sequence is a woman aged 35-75 years with stage I lung adenocarcinoma. Rearrangement joined TRBV7-7 to TRBJ2-1, with TRBD2 matching 13 junction bases. CDR3 reads: CASSPGLAGSEQFF. The DNA sequence is as follows: TGTGCTAGCAGCCCGGGACTAGCGGGGAGTGAGCAGTTCTTC.